These 11 T cell receptor beta chains were all obtained from the same sample, sequenced in a study of blood T cell repertoires in COVID-19. The repertoire was sequenced with immunoSEQ multiplex PCR; TCRdb's copy has only in-frame clones and lacks some. The sample comprises roughly 350,000 clones, around 91% of which are singletons, and roughly 3.4% rests with the top ten. The sequenced material came from peripheral blood. The source of these receptors is a woman younger than 30 who had recovered from COVID-19.

This chain's CDR3 is CASSVSGLTYNEQFF. In nucleotides, the CDR3 is TGTGCCAGCAGCGTGAGCGGGTTAACCTACAATGAGCAGTTCTTC. The chain has TRBV11-2 and TRBJ2-1; perhaps TRBD2 as D (6 bases). CDR1 SGHAT and CDR2 FQNNGV come from the germline V gene. The V end lost 5 bases, the J end lost 2 bases, and 13 bases lay between the germline ends. The length of the CDR3 is 15 residues.

This clone turned up a few times. The chain has TRBV29-1 and TRBJ1-3; TRBD1 is a possible D gene (5 bases). This CDR3 region has 11 residues. The V gene lost 4 bases and the J gene lost 8 bases, with 9 bases spanning the gap. Germline V gene data show CDR1 as SQVTM and CDR2 as ANQGSEA. The CDR3 reads CSVGGGDTIYF. For the CDR3, the DNA is TGCAGCGTTGGGGGGGGAGACACCATATATTTT.

The CDR3 bases are TGTGCCAGCAGTCGTCACCTAAATCAGCCCCAGCATTTT. It yields the protein CASSRHLNQPQHF. The rearrangement uses TRBV5-6 and TRBJ1-5; the D is unclear. V lost 5 bases and J 4 bases, leaving 10 bases between the germline ends. The CDR3 loop spans 13 amino acids. Germline CDR1 is SGHDT and CDR2 is YYEEEE.

The chain uses TRBV5-5 and TRBJ1-5; D is possibly TRBD1 (6 bases). Germline CDR1 reads SGHKS; CDR2 reads YYEKEE (reference sequence). The CDR3 is 15 residues long. The V gene lost 0 bases and the J gene lost 5 bases, with 12 bases spanning the gap. CDR3 DNA sequence: TGTGCCAGCAGCTTGGCCTTACAGGGTCATCAGCCCCAGCATTTT. Amino acid sequence: CASSLALQGHQPQHF. Supplemented by reference TRBV5-5 and TRBJ1-5, the full variable domain reads DAGVTQSPTHLIKTRGQQVTLRCSPISGHKSVSWYQQVLGQGPQFIFQYYEKEERGRGNFPDRFSARQFPNYSSELNVNALLLGDSALYLCASSLALQGHQPQHFGDGTRLSIL.

V and J are TRBV7-9 and TRBJ2-7; 12 nucleotides match TRBD2. CDR3 length equals 15 residues. Germline V CDR1 and CDR2: SEHNR, FQNEAQ (reference sequence). The trim removed 1 base at V and 3 bases at J, leaving 1 base unmatched. The DNA for the CDR3 is TGTGCCAGCAGCTTAGAGACTAGCGGGAGCTACGAGCAGTACGTC. The encoded protein is CASSLETSGSYEQYV.

The chain combines TRBV7-2 with TRBJ2-2; 13 nucleotides agree with TRBD2. V gave up 2 bases and J gave up 1 base; unmatched junction bases: 4. CDR1 is SGHTA and CDR2 is FQGNSA in the germline V gene. This CDR3 is 18 amino acids long. For the CDR3, the DNA is TGTGCCAGCAGCTTAACTAGCGGGAGGGCCATGAACACCGGGGAGCTGTTTTTT. It yields the protein CASSLTSGRAMNTGELFF.

CDR3 sequence reads: CASSGTGAGETQYF. The CDR3 region has the DNA TGTGCCAGCAGCGGAACAGGGGCCGGGGAGACCCAGTACTTC. The chain carries TRBV7-9 and TRBJ2-5, with 7 bases identical to TRBD1. CDR3 size: 14 residues. Per the germline V gene, CDR1 is SEHNR and CDR2 is FQNEAQ (reference sequence). V lost 5 bases, J lost 5 bases, and 8 bases stayed unmatched. The full variable domain, completed using reference TRBV7-9 and TRBJ2-5, is DTGVSQNPRHKITKRGQNVTFRCDPISEHNRLYWYRQTLGQGPEFLTYFQNEAQLEKSRLLSDRFSAERPKGSFSTLEIQRTEQGDSAMYLCASSGTGAGETQYFGPGTRLLVL.

V usage is TRBV28 and J usage is TRBJ1-6; 7 bases align to TRBD1. The V segment lost 4 bases and the J segment 8 bases; nucleotides outside the gene matches: 5. The CDR3 loop spans 14 amino acids. Looked up from germline, CDR1 is MDHEN and CDR2 is SYDVKM. The CDR3 DNA is TGTGCCAGCAGTTGGACAGGTGGGGATTCACCCCTCCACTTT. This codes for CASSWTGGDSPLHF.

This chain links TRBV4-3 with TRBJ1-5; 8 bases map to TRBD1. The trim removed 0 bases at V and 4 bases at J, leaving 11 bases unmatched. This CDR3 is 18 amino acids long. Germline V CDR1 and CDR2: LGHNA, YSLEER. The CDR3 bases are TGCGCCAGCAGCCAAGATCGTATGACAGGGGCGAATAATCAGCCCCAGCATTTT. This gives the protein CASSQDRMTGANNQPQHF.

The rearrangement links TRBV28 to TRBJ1-5; 7 nucleotides align to TRBD1. CDR3 length: 15 residues. The J segment lost 5 bases and the V segment lost 2 bases, leaving 6 bases of the junction unmatched. Germline loops: CDR1 MDHEN, CDR2 SYDVKM. The DNA for the CDR3 is TGTGCCAGCAGTTTAGCGGGACAGTTTTATCAGCCCCAGCATTTT. It specifies CASSLAGQFYQPQHF.

This clone was recorded once. This chain joins TRBV28 and TRBJ2-1; TRBD2 aligns across 7 bases. V was pared by 2 bases and J by 5 bases, with 3 bases of the junction left unmatched. The length of the CDR3 is 14 residues. Germline V gene lookup returns CDR1 MDHEN and CDR2 SYDVKM. Written as DNA, the CDR3 is TGTGCCAGCAGTTTAGCGGGAGTCGACAATGAGCAGTTCTTC. It translates to CASSLAGVDNEQFF.